The sequence of this T cell receptor beta chain was determined in a study of blood T cell repertoires in COVID-19. Study overall: Sites in the United States, Italy and Spain provided acute and convalescent COVID-19 samples. T cells, B-cell-depleted T cells, or PBMCs provided the cDNA or gDNA that served as material.

The germline V gene has CDR1 MNHNY and CDR2 SVGAGI (reference sequence). V gave up 4 bases and J gave up 1 base, with 14 bases separating them. CDR3 length equals 15 residues. The authors' processing: Scientists estimated how many nucleated cells there were by amplifying reference gene primers. This table comes from immunoSEQ multiplex PCR, and its TCRdb copy is limited to in-frame clones, with some not included. V, J and clone size were drawn from that table, and D and trimming were deduced from the DNA. The data contain fewer than 350,000 clones, approximately 91% of them singletons. The receptor was derived from a man aged 18 to 30 with active or convalescent COVID-19. The specimen was peripheral blood. This sequence joins TRBV6-6 and TRBJ2-7; D perhaps matches TRBD2 (6 bases). This CDR3 is CASSWGEASSYEQYF. Here the CDR3 DNA reads TGTGCCAGCAGTTGGGGGGAAGCATCTTCCTACGAGCAGTACTTC.